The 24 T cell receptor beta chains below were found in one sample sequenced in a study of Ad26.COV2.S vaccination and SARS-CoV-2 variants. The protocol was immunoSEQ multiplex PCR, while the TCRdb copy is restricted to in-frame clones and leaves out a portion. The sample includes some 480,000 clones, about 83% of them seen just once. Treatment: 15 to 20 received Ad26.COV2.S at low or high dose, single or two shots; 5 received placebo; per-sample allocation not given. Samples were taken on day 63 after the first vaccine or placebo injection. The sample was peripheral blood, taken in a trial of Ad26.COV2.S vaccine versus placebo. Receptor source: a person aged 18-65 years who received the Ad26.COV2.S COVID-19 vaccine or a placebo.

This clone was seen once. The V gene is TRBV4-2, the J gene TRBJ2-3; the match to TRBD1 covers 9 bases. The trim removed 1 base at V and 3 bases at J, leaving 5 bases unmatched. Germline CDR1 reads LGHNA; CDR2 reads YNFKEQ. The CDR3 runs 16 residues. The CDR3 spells CASSQGGGTGTDTQYF. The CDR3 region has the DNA TGTGCCAGCAGCCAAGGCGGCGGGACAGGGACAGATACGCAGTATTTT.

The DNA of the CDR3 is TGTGCCAGCAGCTCCCAGGGACTAGCGCACTCTGGGGCCAACGTCCTGACTTTC. The encoded protein is CASSSQGLAHSGANVLTF. The chain carries TRBV7-2 and TRBJ2-6, with 10 bases lining up with TRBD2. The V gene's germline CDR1 is SGHTA and CDR2 FQGNSA. CDR3 length: 18 amino acids. The V and J ends lost 4 bases and 0 bases, in that order; junction bases with no gene match: 6.

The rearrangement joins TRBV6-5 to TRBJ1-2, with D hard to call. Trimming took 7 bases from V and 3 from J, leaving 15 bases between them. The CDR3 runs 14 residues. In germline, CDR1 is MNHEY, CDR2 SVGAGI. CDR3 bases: TGTGCCAGCATCGTTCCGGGAATAGACTATGGCTACACCTTC. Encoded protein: CASIVPGIDYGYTF.

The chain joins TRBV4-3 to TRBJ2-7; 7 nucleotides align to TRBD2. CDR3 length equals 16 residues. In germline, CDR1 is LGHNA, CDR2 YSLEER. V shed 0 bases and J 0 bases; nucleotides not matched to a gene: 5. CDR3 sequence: CASSQDGGGSSYEQYF. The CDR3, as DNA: TGCGCCAGCAGCCAAGATGGCGGGGGAAGCTCCTACGAGCAGTACTTC.

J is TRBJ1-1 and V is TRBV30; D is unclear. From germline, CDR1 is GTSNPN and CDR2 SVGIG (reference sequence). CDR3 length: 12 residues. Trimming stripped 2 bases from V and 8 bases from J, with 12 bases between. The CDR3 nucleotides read TGTGCCTGGAGTTCCTTCGGGAGGGAAGCTTTCTTT. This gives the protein CAWSSFGREAFF.

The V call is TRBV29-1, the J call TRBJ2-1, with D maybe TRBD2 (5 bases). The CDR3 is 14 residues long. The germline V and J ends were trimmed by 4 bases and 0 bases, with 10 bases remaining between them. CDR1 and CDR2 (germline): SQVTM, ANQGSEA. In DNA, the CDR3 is TGCAGCGTTGCTGGACTTAGCTCCTACAATGAGCAGTTCTTC. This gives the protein CSVAGLSSYNEQFF.

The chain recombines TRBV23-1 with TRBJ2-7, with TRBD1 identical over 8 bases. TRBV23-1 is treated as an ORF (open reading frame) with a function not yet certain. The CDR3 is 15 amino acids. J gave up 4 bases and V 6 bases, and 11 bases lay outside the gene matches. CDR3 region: CASRTPLTGGYEQYF. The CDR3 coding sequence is TGCGCCAGCAGAACACCGCTCACAGGGGGGTACGAGCAGTACTTC.

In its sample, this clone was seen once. Here the CDR3 reads CASSRTGLGNQPQHF. The CDR3 nucleotides read TGTGCCAGCAGCCGGACAGGATTGGGCAATCAGCCCCAGCATTTT. The chain joins TRBV7-2 to TRBJ1-5; 7 nucleotides match TRBD1. The CDR3 consists of 15 residues. Germline values: CDR1 SGHTA, CDR2 FQGNSA. J was trimmed by 2 bases and V by 5 bases; bases with no gene match: 6. Full variable domain (rest looked up from reference TRBV7-2 and TRBJ1-5): GAGVSQSPSNKVTEKGKDVELRCDPISGHTALYWYRQSLGQGLEFLIYFQGNSAPDKSGLPSDRFSAERTGGSVSTLTIQRTQQEDSAVYLCASSRTGLGNQPQHFGDGTRLSIL.

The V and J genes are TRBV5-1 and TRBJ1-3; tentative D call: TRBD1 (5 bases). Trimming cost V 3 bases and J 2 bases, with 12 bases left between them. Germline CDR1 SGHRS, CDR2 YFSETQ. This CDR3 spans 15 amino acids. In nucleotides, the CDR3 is TGCGCCAGCAGCTGGGGCCAACGGCCTGGAAACACCATATATTTT. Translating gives CASSWGQRPGNTIYF.

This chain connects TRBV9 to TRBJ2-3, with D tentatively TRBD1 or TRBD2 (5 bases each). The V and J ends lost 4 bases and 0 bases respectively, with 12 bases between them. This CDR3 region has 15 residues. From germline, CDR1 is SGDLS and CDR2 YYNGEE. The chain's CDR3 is CASSLSWGSTDTQYF. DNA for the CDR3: TGTGCCAGCAGCCTCAGTTGGGGGAGCACAGATACGCAGTATTTT.

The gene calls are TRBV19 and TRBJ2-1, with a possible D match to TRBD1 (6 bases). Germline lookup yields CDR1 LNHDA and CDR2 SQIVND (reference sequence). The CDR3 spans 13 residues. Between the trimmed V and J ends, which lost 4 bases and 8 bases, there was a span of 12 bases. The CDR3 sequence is CASSRVQGHEQFF. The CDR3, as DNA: TGTGCCAGTAGTAGGGTACAGGGTCATGAGCAGTTCTTC.

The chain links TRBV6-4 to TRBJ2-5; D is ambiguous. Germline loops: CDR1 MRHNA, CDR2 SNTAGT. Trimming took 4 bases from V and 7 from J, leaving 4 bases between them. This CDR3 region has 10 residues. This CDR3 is CASSVVTQYF. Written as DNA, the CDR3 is TGTGCCAGCAGTGTGGTGACCCAGTACTTC.

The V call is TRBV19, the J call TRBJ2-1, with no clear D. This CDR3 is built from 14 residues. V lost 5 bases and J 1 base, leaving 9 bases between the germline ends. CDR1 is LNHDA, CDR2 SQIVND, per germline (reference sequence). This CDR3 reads CASSQWNSYNEQFF. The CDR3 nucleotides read TGTGCCAGTAGTCAATGGAATTCCTACAATGAGCAGTTCTTC.

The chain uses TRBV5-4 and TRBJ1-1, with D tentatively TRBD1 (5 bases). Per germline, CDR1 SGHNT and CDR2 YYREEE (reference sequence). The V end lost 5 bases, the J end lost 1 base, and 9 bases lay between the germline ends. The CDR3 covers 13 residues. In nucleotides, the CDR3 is TGTGCCAGCAGAATGGGGCAGAACACTGAAGCTTTCTTT. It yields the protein CASRMGQNTEAFF. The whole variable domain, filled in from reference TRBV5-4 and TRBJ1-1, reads ETGVTQSPTHLIKTRGQQVTLRCSSQSGHNTVSWYQQALGQGPQFIFQYYREEENGRGNFPPRFSGLQFPNYSSELNVNALELDDSALYLCASRMGQNTEAFFGQGTRLTVV.

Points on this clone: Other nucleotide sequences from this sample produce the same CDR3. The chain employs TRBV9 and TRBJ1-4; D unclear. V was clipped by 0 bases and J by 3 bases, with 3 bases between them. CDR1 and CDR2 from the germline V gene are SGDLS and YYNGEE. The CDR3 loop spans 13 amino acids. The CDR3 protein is CASSVVPNEKLFF. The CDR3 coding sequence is TGTGCCAGCAGCGTAGTCCCTAATGAAAAACTGTTTTTT. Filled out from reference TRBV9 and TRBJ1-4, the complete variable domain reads DSGVTQTPKHLITATGQRVTLRCSPRSGDLSVYWYQQSLDQGLQFLIQYYNGEERAKGNILERFSAQQFPDLHSELNLSSLELGDSALYFCASSVVPNEKLFFGSGTQLSVL.

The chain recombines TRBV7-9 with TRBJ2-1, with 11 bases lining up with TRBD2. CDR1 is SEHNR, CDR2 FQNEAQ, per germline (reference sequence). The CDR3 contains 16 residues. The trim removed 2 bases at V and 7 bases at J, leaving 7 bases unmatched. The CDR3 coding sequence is TGTGCCAGCAGCTTAACTAGCGGGAGTAATATTAATGAGCAGTTCTTC. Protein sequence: CASSLTSGSNINEQFF.

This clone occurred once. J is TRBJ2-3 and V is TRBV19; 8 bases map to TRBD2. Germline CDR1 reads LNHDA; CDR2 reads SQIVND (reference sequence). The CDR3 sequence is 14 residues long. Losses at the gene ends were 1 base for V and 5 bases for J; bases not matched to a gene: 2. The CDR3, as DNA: TGTGCCAGTAGTATAGGCCTAGCGGGAGATACGCAGTATTTT. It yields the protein CASSIGLAGDTQYF.

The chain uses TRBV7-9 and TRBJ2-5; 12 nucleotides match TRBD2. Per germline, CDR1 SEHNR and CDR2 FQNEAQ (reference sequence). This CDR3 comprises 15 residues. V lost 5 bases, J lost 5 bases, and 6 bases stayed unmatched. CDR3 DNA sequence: TGTGCCAGCAGCGACCTAGCGGGAGGGGGGGAGACCCAGTACTTC. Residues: CASSDLAGGGETQYF.

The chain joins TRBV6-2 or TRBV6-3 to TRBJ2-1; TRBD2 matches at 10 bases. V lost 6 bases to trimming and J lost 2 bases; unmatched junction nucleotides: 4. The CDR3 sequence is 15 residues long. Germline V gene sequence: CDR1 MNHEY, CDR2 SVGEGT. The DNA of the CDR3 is TGTGCCAGCAGCTCACTAGCGGGGCCCTACAATGAGCAGTTCTTC. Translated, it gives CASSSLAGPYNEQFF.

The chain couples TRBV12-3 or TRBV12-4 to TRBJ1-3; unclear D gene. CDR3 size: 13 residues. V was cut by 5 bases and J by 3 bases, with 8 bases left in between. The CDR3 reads CASSTTGGNTIYF. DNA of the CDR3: TGTGCCAGCAGTACGACCGGTGGAAACACCATATATTTT.

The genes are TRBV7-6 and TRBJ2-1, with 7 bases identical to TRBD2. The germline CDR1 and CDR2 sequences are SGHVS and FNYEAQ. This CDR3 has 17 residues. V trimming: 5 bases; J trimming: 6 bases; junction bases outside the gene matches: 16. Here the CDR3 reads CASSPRAAGVGFNEQFF. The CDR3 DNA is TGTGCCAGCAGCCCCAGGGCGGCGGGAGTTGGGTTCAATGAGCAGTTCTTC.

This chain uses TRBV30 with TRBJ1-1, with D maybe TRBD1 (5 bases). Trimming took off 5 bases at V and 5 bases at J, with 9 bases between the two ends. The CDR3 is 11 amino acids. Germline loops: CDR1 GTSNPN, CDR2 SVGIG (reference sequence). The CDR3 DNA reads TGTGCCTGGGAGTGGGGGACTGAAGCTTTCTTT. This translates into CAWEWGTEAFF.

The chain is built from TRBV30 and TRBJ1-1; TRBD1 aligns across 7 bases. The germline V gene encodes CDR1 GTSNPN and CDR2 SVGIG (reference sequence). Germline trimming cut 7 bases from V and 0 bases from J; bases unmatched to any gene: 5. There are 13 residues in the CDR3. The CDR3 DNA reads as TGTGCCTACCAGACAGGGATGAACACTGAAGCTTTCTTT. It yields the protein CAYQTGMNTEAFF.

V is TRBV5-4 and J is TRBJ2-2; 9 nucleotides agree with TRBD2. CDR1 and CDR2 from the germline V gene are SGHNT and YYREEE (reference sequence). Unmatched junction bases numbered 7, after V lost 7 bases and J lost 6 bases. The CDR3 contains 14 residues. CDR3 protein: CASSAGGQAGELFF. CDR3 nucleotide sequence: TGTGCCAGCTCCGCGGGAGGGCAGGCCGGGGAGCTGTTTTTT.